These T cell receptor beta chains were read from a single sample in a study of blood T cell repertoires in COVID-19. Some clones are missing from TCRdb's copy, which holds only in-frame ones; the method was immunoSEQ multiplex PCR. Found here are roughly 250,000 clones, around nine tenths of them singletons; the top ten hold around 2.2%. The sequenced sample was peripheral blood. The receptors shown here come from a middle-aged woman who had recovered from COVID-19. Each CDR3 is given with its conserved first and last residue. The D gene is left open where the match is weak. The size of a clone is reported for some rows only, either as once, few or many, or as a class for expanded clones.

d_gene: .; j_gene: TRBJ1-1; abundance: .; v_gene: TRBV24-1; CDR3aa: CATSDLWGGKAFF; CDR3nt: TGTGCCACCAGTGACCTATGGGGGGGTAAAGCTTTCTTT
d_gene: TRBD2; j_gene: TRBJ2-1; abundance: .; v_gene: TRBV29-1; CDR3aa: CSVWAGTSGYNEQFF; CDR3nt: TGCAGCGTTTGGGCCGGGACTAGCGGCTACAATGAGCAGTTCTTC
d_gene: TRBD1; j_gene: TRBJ1-2; abundance: .; v_gene: TRBV27; CDR3aa: CASSSGGAGVWGYTF; CDR3nt: TGTGCCAGCAGTTCAGGGGGTGCAGGGGTCTGGGGCTACACCTTC
d_gene: .; j_gene: TRBJ1-3; abundance: .; v_gene: TRBV5-6; CDR3aa: CASRPQGLGNTIYF; CDR3nt: TGTGCCAGCAGACCCCAGGGGCTAGGAAACACCATATATTTT
d_gene: .; j_gene: TRBJ2-5; abundance: .; v_gene: TRBV9; CDR3aa: CASSVGGPYDQETQYF; CDR3nt: TGTGCCAGCAGCGTAGGGGGGCCCTATGACCAAGAGACCCAGTACTTC
d_gene: .; j_gene: TRBJ2-5; abundance: .; v_gene: TRBV19; CDR3aa: CASSTGYAGGETQYF; CDR3nt: TGTGCCAGTAGTACTGGATATGCCGGGGGAGAGACCCAGTACTTC
d_gene: TRBD1; j_gene: TRBJ2-5; abundance: few; v_gene: TRBV11-3; CDR3aa: CASSLIPGTGVVKTQYF; CDR3nt: TGTGCCAGCAGCCTAATCCCCGGGACAGGGGTGGTTAAGACCCAGTACTTC
d_gene: TRBD1; j_gene: TRBJ2-1; abundance: once; v_gene: TRBV5-1; CDR3aa: CASTLWTGVNNEQFF; CDR3nt: TGCGCCAGCACCTTGTGGACAGGGGTAAACAATGAGCAGTTCTTC
d_gene: .; j_gene: TRBJ1-5; abundance: .; v_gene: TRBV18; CDR3aa: CASNGQGLNQPQHF; CDR3nt: TGTGCCAGCAATGGGCAGGGTCTCAATCAGCCCCAGCATTTT
d_gene: TRBD1; j_gene: TRBJ1-6; abundance: .; v_gene: TRBV11-3; CDR3aa: CASSSDRVPNSPLHF; CDR3nt: TGTGCCAGCAGCTCGGACAGGGTGCCTAATTCACCCCTCCACTTT
d_gene: TRBD1; j_gene: TRBJ2-2; abundance: .; v_gene: TRBV7-6; CDR3aa: CASSLAGTGGNTGELFF; CDR3nt: TGTGCCAGCAGCTTAGCGGGGACAGGAGGGAACACCGGGGAGCTGTTTTTT
d_gene: TRBD2; j_gene: TRBJ2-1; abundance: .; v_gene: TRBV7-2; CDR3aa: CASSLETGGRHEQFF; CDR3nt: TGTGCCAGCAGCTTAGAAACGGGGGGTCGGCATGAGCAGTTCTTC
d_gene: .; j_gene: TRBJ2-3; abundance: .; v_gene: TRBV29-1; CDR3aa: CSVESGGGTDTQYF; CDR3nt: TGCAGCGTTGAATCGGGGGGCGGGACAGATACGCAGTATTTT
d_gene: TRBD1; j_gene: TRBJ1-2; abundance: .; v_gene: TRBV14; CDR3aa: CASSQSTGGRLNGYTF; CDR3nt: TGTGCCAGCAGTCAGAGCACAGGGGGGAGATTGAATGGCTACACCTTC
d_gene: .; j_gene: TRBJ1-6; abundance: .; v_gene: TRBV16; CDR3aa: CASSQIESSPLHF; CDR3nt: TGTGCCAGCAGCCAAATAGAGTCCTCACCCCTCCACTTT
d_gene: TRBD2; j_gene: TRBJ2-7; abundance: .; v_gene: TRBV6-6; CDR3aa: CASIAGEGEQYF; CDR3nt: TGTGCCAGCATCGCTGGGGAGGGCGAGCAGTACTTC
d_gene: .; j_gene: TRBJ1-1; abundance: once; v_gene: TRBV27; CDR3aa: CASSLWPAGSTEAFF; CDR3nt: TGTGCCAGCAGTTTATGGCCGGCCGGGAGCACTGAAGCTTTCTTT
d_gene: .; j_gene: TRBJ1-6; abundance: .; v_gene: TRBV6-6; CDR3aa: CASTHPDWSSPLHF; CDR3nt: TGTGCCAGCACCCACCCTGACTGGTCGTCACCCCTCCACTTT
d_gene: .; j_gene: TRBJ2-1; abundance: .; v_gene: TRBV3-1/TRBV3-2; CDR3aa: CASSQGDMPIRDEQFF; CDR3nt: TGTGCCAGCAGCCAGGGGGACATGCCCATAAGGGATGAGCAGTTCTTC
d_gene: TRBD1; j_gene: TRBJ1-5; abundance: .; v_gene: TRBV6-2/TRBV6-3; CDR3aa: CASSRTGGHQPQHF; CDR3nt: TGTGCCAGCAGCAGGACAGGGGGGCATCAGCCCCAGCATTTT